This T cell receptor (beta chain) is from a study of blood T cell repertoires in COVID-19. TCRdb keeps only in-frame clones here, not all; method: immunoSEQ multiplex PCR. The data contain approximately 110,000 clones, more than 80% of them singletons. CDR1 is DFQATT, CDR2 SNEGSKA, per germline (reference sequence). The trim removed 3 bases at V and 7 bases at J, leaving 4 bases unmatched. This CDR3 is 13 amino acids long. This chain connects TRBV20-1 to TRBJ2-4; TRBD1 aligns across 9 bases. The source is a woman between 65 and 79 years old with acute or convalescent COVID-19. Material for sequencing was peripheral blood. For the CDR3, the DNA is TGCAGTGCTAGTACAGGGGGCTATAACATTCAGTACTTC. This codes for CSASTGGYNIQYF.